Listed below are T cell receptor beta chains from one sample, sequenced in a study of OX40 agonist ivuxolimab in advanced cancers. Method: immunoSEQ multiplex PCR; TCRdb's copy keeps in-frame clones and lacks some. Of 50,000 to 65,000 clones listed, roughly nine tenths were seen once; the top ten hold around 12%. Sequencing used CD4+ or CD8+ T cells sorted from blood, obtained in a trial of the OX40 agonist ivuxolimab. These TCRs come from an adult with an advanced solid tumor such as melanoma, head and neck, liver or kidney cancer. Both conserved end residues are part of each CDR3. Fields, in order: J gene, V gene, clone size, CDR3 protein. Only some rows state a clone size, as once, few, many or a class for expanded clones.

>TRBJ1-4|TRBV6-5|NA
CASSEWGEGNEKLFF
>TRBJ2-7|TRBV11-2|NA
CASSYLNSYEQYF
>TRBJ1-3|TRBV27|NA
CASSWSAGTANSGNTIYF
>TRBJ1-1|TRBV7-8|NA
CASSQGVWQGDTEAFF
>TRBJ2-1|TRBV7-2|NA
CASTRTNEQFF
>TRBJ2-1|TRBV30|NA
CAWGGASSYNEQFF
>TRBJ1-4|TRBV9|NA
CASSVAGAGSEKLFF
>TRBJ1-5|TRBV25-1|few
CASSEVGRRQPQHF
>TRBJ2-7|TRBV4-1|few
CASSQTNLVYEQYF
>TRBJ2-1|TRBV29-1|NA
CSVQYRDNPYNEQFF
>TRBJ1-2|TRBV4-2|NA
CASSPYEEGYGYTF
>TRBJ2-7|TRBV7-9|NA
CASSSPLPGTDYEQYF
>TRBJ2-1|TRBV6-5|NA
CASSYNPRGPYNEQFF
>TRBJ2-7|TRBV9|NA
CASSVGGRVAEQYF
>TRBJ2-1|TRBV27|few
CASSFGESAEQFF
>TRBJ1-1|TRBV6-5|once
CASRPVTVWNTEAFF
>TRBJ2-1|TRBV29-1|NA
CSVELDWEQFF
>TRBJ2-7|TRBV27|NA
CASSFDTGGYEQYF
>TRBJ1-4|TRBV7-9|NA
CASSFATNEKLFF
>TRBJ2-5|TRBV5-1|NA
CASSYTGVRETQYF
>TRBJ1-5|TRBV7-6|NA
CASSLRGVNQPQHF
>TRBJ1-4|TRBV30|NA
CAWGDGPGGEKLFF
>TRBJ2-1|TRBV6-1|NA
CASSEILGDRGRIKYNEQFF
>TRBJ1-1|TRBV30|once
CAWSRDTHTEAFF
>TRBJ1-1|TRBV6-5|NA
CASSEAGEVFF
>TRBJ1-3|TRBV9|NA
CASSVGSMSGNTIYF
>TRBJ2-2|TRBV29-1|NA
CSGKQGLPGELFF
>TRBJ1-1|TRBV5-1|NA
CASSLGRVMNTEAFF
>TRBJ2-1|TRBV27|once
CASSLFWGNEQFF
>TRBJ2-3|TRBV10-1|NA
CASSAGPKRTDTQYF
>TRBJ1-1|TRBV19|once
CASWEGFTEAFF
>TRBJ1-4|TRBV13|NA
CASSLSNGEKLFF
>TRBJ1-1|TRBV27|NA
CASSLGVRTEAFF
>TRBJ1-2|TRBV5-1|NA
CASSGTGAGYTF
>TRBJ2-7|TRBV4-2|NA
CASSSHRDGPYEQYF
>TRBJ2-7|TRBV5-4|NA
CASSGGLAGREQYF
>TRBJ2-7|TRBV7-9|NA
CASSPFTGGEDEQYF
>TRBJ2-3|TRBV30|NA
CAWSVVGISTDTQYF
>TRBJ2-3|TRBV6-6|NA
CASSRQGPHADTQYF
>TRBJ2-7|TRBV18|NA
CASSPENDYEQYF
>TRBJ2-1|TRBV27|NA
CASSFPPRQGGNEQFF
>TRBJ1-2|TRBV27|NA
CASNPYGDSYSHGYTF
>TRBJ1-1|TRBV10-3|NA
CAINRGGTEAFF
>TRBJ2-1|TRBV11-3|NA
CASSLDGGNEQFF
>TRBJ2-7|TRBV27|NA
CASSWEDRTYEQYF
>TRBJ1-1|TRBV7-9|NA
CASSSPIPSRTGNTEAFF
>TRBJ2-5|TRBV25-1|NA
CASSGRWPETQYF
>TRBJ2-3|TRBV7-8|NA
CASSLGLAASTDTQYF
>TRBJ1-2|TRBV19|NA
CASSGDREDHWDHGYTF
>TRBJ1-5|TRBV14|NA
CASSQGTQPQHF
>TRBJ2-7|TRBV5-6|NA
CASSLAVSYEQYF
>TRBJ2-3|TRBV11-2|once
CASSPQGTGAYPTDTQYF
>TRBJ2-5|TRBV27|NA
CASSLNLGQLLQETQYF
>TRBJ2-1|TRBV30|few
CAWSVLRGWYDEQFF
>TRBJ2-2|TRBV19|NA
CASSIVQGVYGELFF
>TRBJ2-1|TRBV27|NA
CASSLSVNEQFF
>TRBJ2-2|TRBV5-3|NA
CARSRRRQKNTGELFF